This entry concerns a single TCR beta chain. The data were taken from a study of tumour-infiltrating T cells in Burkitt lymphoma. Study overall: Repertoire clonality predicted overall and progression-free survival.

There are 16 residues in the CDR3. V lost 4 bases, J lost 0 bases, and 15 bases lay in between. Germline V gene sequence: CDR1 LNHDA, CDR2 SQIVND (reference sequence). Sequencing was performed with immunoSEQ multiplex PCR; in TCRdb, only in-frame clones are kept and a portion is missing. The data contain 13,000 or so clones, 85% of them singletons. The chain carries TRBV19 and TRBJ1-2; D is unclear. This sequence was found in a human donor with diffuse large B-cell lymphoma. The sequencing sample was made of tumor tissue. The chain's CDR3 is CASSSPGQPSNYGYTF. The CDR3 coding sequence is TGTGCCAGTAGTAGCCCCGGGCAGCCTTCTAACTATGGCTACACCTTC.